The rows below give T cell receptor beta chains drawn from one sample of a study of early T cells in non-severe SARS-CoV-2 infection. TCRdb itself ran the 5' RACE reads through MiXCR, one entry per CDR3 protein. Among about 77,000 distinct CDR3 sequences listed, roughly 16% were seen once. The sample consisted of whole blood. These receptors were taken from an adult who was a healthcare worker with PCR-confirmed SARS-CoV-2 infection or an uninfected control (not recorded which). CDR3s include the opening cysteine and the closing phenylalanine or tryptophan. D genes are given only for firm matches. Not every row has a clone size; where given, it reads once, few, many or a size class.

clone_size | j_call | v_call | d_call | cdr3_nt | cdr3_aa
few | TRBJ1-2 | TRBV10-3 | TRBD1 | TGTGCCATCAGCCCACAGGGGGCGCGAGGCTACACCTTC | CAISPQGARGYTF
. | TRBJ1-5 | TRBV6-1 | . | TGTGCCAGCAGTGAAGCGTTGTCTGGCAGGTATAGCAATCAGCCCCAGCATTTT | CASSEALSGRYSNQPQHF
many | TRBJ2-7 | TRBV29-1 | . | TGCAGCGCCCGCCGGGGGAGCTACGAGCAGTACTTC | CSARRGSYEQYF
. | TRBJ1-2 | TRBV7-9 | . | TGTGCCAGCAGCTCAATAAGGGGTCTGCTTTATGGCTACACCTTC | CASSSIRGLLYGYTF
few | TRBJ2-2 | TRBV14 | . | TGTGCCAGCAGCCAAATAGCGTACACCGGGGAGCTGTTTTTT | CASSQIAYTGELFF
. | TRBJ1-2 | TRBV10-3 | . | TGTGCCATCAGTGAGGAAGGGGGAGGCCTCTATGGCTACACCTTC | CAISEEGGGLYGYTF
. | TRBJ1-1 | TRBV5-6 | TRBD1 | TGTGCCAGCAGCTCCCGACAGGGCCAAAGGGCCACTGAAGCTTTCTTT | CASSSRQGQRATEAFF
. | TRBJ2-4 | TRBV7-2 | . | TGTGCCAGCAGCTTAGGGTACGGGGACATTCAGTACTTC | CASSLGYGDIQYF
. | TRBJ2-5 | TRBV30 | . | TGTGCCTGGAGATGGCCCGGTATTTTCCAAGAGACCCAGTACTTC | CAWRWPGIFQETQYF
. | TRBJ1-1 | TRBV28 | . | TGTGCCAGCAGTTTAGCAGGGGCGTTGAACACTGAAGCTTTCTTT | CASSLAGALNTEAFF
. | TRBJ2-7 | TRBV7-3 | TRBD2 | TGTGCCAGCAGCTCCGGACTAGCGGGATCCGAGCAGTACTTC | CASSSGLAGSEQYF
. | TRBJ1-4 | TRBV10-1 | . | TGCGCCAGCAGTGCCAGCTCACGTCCTTCTGGGAAAAAACTGTTTTTT | CASSASSRPSGKKLFF
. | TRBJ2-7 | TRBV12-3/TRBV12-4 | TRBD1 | TGTGCCAGCAGTTCAGGGACAGGGTACTACGAGCAGTACTTC | CASSSGTGYYEQYF
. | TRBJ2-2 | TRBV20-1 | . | TGCAGTGCTAGAGATTTACTAGGCCAGCCGAACACCGGGGAGCTGTTTTTT | CSARDLLGQPNTGELFF
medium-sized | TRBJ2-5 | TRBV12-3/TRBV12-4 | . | TGCGCCAGCAGCTTGGAGACCCAGTACTTC | CASSLETQYF
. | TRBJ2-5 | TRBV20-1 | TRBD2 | TGCAGTGCGCGGGAGCTAGCGGGATCGAAGACCCAGTACTTC | CSARELAGSKTQYF
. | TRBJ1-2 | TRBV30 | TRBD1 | TGTGCCTGTAATGCCGGGACAGAGAATTCTAACTATGGCTACACCTTC | CACNAGTENSNYGYTF
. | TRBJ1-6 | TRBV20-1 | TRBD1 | TGCAGTGCCACCGGACAGGCAAATTCACCCCTCCACTTT | CSATGQANSPLHF
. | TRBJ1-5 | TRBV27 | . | TGTGCCAGCAGTTTAATGGGGGATCAGCCCCAGCATTTT | CASSLMGDQPQHF
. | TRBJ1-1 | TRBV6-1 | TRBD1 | TGTGCCAGCAGTGGACTCGGACAGGGCTTGAACACTGAAGCTTTCTTT | CASSGLGQGLNTEAFF
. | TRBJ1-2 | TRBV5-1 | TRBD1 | TGCGCCAGCAGCCTGGACAGGTGGAGCGCCTATGGCTACACCTTC | CASSLDRWSAYGYTF
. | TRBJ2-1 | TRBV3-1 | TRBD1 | TGTGCCAGCAGCCAAGATTGGGACAGGGAAAGATGGGATGAGCAGTTCTTC | CASSQDWDRERWDEQFF
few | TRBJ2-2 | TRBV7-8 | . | TGTGCCAGCAGCTTAGTCCTGAACACCGGGGAGCTGTTTTTT | CASSLVLNTGELFF
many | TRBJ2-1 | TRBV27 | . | TGTGCCAGCAGTCGTATTTGGGACCTTGGGGTCCATGAGCAGTTCTTC | CASSRIWDLGVHEQFF